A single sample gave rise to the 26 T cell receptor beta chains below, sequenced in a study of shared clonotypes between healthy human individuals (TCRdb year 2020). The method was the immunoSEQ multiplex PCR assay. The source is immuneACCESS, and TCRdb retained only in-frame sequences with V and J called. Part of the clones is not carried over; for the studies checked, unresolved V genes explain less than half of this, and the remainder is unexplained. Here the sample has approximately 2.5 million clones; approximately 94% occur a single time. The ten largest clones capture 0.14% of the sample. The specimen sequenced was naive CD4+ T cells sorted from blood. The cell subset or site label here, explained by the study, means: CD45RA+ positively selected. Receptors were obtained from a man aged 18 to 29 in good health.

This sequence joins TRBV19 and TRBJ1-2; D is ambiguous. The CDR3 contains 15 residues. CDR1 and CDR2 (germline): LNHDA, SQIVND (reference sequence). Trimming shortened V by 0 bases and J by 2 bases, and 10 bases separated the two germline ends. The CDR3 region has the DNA TGTGCCAGTAGTATAGAGGTTGGCAGGAACTATGGCTACACCTTC. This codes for CASSIEVGRNYGYTF.

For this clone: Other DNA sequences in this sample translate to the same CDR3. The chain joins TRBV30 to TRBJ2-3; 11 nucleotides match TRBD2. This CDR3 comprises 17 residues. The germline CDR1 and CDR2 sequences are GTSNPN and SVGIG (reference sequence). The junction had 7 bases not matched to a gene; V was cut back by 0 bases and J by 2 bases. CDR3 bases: TGTGCCTGGAGTGTACCCCGGACTAGCGGGCACACAGATACGCAGTATTTT. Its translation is CAWSVPRTSGHTDTQYF.

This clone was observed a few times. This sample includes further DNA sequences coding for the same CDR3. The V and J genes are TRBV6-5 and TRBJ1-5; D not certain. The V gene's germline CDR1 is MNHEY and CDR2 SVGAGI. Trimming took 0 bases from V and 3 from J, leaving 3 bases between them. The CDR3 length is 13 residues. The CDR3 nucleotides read TGTGCCAGCAGTTACTCGTCCAATCAGCCCCAGCATTTT. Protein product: CASSYSSNQPQHF.

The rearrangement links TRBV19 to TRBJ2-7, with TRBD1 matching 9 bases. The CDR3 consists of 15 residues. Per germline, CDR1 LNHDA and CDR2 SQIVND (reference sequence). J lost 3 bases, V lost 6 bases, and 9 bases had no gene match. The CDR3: CASRAPGQGNYEQYF. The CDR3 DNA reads TGTGCCAGTAGAGCGCCGGGACAGGGAAACTACGAGCAGTACTTC.

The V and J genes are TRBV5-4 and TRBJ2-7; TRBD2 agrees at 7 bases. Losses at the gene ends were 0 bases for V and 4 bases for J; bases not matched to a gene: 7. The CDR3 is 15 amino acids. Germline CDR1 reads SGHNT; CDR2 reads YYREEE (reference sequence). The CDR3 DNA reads TGTGCCAGCAGCTTGGATTCTAGCGGATTGTACGAGCAGTACTTC. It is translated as CASSLDSSGLYEQYF.

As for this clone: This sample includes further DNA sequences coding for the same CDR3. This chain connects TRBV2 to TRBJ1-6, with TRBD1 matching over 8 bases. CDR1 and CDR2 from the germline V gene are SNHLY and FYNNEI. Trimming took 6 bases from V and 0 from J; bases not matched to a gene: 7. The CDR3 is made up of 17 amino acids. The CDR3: CASSETGGSSYNSPLHF. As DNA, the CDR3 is TGTGCCAGCAGCGAAACAGGGGGGAGCTCCTATAATTCACCCCTCCACTTT.

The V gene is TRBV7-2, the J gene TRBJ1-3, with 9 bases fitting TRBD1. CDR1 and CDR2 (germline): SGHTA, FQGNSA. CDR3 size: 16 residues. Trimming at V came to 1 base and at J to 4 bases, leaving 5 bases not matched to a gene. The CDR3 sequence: CASSLEQGAHGNTIYF. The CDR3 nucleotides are TGTGCCAGCAGCTTAGAACAGGGGGCGCACGGAAACACCATATATTTT.

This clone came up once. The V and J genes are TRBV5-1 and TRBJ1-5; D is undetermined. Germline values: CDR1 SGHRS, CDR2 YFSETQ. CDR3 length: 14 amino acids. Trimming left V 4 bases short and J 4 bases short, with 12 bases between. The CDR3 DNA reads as TGCGCCAGCAGCGAAGACCCGATGAATCAGCCCCAGCATTTT. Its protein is CASSEDPMNQPQHF. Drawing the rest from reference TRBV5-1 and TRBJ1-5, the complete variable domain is KAGVTQTPRYLIKTRGQQVTLSCSPISGHRSVSWYQQTPGQGLQFLFEYFSETQRNKGNFPGRFSGRQFSNSRSEMNVSTLELGDSALYLCASSEDPMNQPQHFGDGTRLSIL.

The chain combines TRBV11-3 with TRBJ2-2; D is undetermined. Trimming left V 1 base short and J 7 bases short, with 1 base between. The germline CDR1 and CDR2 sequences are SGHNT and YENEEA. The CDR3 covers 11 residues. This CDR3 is CASSLVGELFF. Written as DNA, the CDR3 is TGTGCCAGCAGCTTAGTCGGGGAGCTGTTTTTT. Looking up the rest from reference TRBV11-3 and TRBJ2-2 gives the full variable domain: EAGVVQSPRYKIIEKKQPVAFWCNPISGHNTLYWYLQNLGQGPELLIRYENEEAVDDSQLPKDRFSAERLKGVDSTLKIQPAELGDSAVYLCASSLVGELFFGEGSRLTVL.

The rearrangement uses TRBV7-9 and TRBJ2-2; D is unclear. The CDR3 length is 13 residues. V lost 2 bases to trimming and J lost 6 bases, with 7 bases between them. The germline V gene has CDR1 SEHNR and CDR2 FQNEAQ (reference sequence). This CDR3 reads CASSLTFPGELFF. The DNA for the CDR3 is TGTGCCAGCAGCTTAACGTTTCCCGGGGAGCTGTTTTTT.

The CDR3 loop reads CASSVADRVYEQYF. In DNA form, the CDR3 reads TGTGCCAGCAGCGTAGCGGACAGGGTGTACGAGCAGTACTTC. V and J are TRBV9 and TRBJ2-5, with 8 positions matching TRBD1. The J call is in doubt because the DNA end fits TRBJ2-7 better. The germline CDR1 and CDR2 sequences are SGDLS and YYNGEE. This CDR3 has 14 amino acids.

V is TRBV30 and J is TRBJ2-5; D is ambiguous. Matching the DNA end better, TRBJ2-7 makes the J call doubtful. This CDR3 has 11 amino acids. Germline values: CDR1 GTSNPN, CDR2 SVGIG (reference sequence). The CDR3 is CAWSTPYEQYF. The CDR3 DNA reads TGTGCCTGGAGTACCCCCTACGAGCAGTACTTC.

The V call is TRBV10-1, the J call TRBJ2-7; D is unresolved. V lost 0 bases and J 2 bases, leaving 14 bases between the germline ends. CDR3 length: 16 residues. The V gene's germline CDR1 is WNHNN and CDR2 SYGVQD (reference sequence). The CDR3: CASSESSWGSPYEQYF. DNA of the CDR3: TGCGCCAGCAGTGAGTCGTCGTGGGGTTCCCCCTACGAGCAGTACTTC.

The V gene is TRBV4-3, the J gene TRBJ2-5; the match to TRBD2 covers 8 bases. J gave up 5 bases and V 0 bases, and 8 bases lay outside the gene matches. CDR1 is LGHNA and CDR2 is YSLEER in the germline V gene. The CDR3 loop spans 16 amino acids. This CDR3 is CASSQDFREGGETQYF. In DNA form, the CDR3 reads TGCGCCAGCAGCCAAGATTTCCGGGAGGGAGGTGAGACCCAGTACTTC.

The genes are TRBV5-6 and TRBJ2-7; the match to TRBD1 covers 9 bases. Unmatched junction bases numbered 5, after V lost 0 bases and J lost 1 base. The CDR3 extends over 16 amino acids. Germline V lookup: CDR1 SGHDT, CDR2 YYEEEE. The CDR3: CASSLAGTGISYEQYF. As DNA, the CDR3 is TGTGCCAGCAGCTTGGCCGGGACAGGGATATCCTACGAGCAGTACTTC.

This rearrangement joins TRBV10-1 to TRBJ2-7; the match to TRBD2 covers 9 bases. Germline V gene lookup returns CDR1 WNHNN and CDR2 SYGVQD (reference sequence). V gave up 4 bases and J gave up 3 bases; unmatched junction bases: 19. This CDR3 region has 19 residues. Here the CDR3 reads CASSVTTREGQFPLYEQYF. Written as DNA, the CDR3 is TGCGCCAGCAGTGTGACAACGCGGGAGGGACAGTTCCCACTCTACGAGCAGTACTTC.

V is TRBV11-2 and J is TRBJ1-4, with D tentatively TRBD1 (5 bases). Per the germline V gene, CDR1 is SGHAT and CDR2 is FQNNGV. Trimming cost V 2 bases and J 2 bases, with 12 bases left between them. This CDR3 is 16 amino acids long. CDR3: CASSLSEGLTNEKLFF. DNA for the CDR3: TGTGCCAGCAGCTTATCGGAGGGGCTGACTAATGAAAAACTGTTTTTT.

CDR3 sequence: CASSPPMTGVNGYTF. The CDR3, as DNA: TGTGCCAGCTCACCACCGATGACAGGGGTTAATGGCTACACCTTC. The J gene is TRBJ1-2, the V gene TRBV18, with 8 bases lining up with TRBD1. Germline V gene lookup returns CDR1 KGHSH and CDR2 LQKENI. V was pared by 0 bases and J by 6 bases, with 6 bases of the junction left unmatched. CDR3 length: 15 amino acids.

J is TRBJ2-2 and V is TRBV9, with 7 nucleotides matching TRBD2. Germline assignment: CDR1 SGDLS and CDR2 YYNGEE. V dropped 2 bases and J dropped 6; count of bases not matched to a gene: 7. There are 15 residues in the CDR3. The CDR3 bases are TGTGCCAGCAGCGTGGGGGGAGGGTACCCCGGGGAGCTGTTTTTT. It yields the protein CASSVGGGYPGELFF.

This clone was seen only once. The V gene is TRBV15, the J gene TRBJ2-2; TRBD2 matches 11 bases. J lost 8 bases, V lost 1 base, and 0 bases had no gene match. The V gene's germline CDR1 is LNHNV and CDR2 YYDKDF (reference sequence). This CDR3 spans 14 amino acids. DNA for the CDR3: TGTGCCACCAGCAGAGGACTAGCGGGAGGGGAGCTGTTTTTT. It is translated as CATSRGLAGGELFF.

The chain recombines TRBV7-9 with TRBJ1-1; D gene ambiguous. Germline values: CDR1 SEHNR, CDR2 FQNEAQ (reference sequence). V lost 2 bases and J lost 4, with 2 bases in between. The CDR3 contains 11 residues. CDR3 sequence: CASSLTTEAFF. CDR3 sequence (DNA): TGTGCCAGCAGCTTAACCACTGAAGCTTTCTTT.

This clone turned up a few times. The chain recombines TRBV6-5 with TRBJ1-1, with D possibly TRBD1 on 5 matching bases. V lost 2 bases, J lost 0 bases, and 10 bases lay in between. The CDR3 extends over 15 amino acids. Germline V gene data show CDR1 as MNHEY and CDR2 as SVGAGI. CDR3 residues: CASSYQAGLNTEAFF. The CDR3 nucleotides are TGTGCCAGCAGTTACCAGGCAGGGCTGAACACTGAAGCTTTCTTT.

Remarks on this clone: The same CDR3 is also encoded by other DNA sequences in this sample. In DNA, the CDR3 is TGTGCCAGCAGCTCACAGTTGAACACTGAAGCTTTCTTT. This encodes CASSSQLNTEAFF. The V gene is TRBV11-2, the J gene TRBJ1-1; D uncertain. This CDR3 region has 13 residues. The V end lost 4 bases, the J end lost 0 bases, and 6 bases lay between the germline ends. From germline, CDR1 is SGHAT and CDR2 FQNNGV.

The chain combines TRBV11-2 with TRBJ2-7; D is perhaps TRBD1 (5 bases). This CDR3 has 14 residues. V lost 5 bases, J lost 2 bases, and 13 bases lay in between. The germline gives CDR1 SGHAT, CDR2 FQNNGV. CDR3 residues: CASSLQDLTYEQYF. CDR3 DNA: TGTGCCAGCAGCCTACAGGACCTGACCTACGAGCAGTACTTC.

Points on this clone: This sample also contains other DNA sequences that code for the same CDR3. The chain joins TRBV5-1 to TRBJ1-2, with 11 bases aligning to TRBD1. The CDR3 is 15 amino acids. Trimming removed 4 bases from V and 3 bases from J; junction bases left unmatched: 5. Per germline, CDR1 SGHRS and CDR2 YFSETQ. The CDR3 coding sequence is TGCGCCAGCAGCGGAGGACAGGGGGCCTACTATGGCTACACCTTC. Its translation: CASSGGQGAYYGYTF.

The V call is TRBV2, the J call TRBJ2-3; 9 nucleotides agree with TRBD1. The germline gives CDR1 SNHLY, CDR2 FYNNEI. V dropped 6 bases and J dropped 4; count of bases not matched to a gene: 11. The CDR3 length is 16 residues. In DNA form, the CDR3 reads TGTGCCAGCAGACCGCCGGGACAGGGAGCCCCAGATACGCAGTATTTT. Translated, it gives CASRPPGQGAPDTQYF. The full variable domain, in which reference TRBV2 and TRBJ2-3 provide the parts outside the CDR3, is EPEVTQTPSHQVTQMGQEVILRCVPISNHLYFYWYRQILGQKVEFLVSFYNNEISEKSEIFDDQFSVERPDGSNFTLKIRSTKLEDSAMYFCASRPPGQGAPDTQYFGPGTRLTVL.